This T cell receptor (beta chain) was captured in a study of CD8 T cells in acute hepatitis C reinfection. Study-level information: Sequences come from NS3-1073-specific CD8+ T cells, during acute infection and after clearance. Study results and caveats: Acute resolver, follow-up resolver and acute chronic samples had similar high diversity. One of thirteen outcome-independent public clonotypes used V04-02/J02-02.

Time point indicated: naive CD8 control sorted from an acute-time-point sample. Assay used: immunoSEQ multiplex PCR; TCRdb lists only in-frame clones, some missing. The sample carries about 40,000 clones, approximately 85% recorded once. About this clone itself: Its antigen is undetermined.

The sample comprised naive CD8+ T cells from PBMCs. The sequence derives from a young woman who spontaneously cleared hepatitis C infection.

The CDR3 here is CASSASGAGYEQYF. CDR3 DNA sequence: TGTGCCAGTAGCGCGAGCGGGGCGGGTTACGAGCAGTACTTC. The V call is TRBV19, the J call TRBJ2-7; 7 positions match TRBD2. This CDR3 is built from 14 residues. Germline V gene sequence: CDR1 LNHDA, CDR2 SQIVND (reference sequence). Trimming took 6 bases from V and 4 from J; bases not matched to a gene: 9.